This TCR beta chain was profiled in a study of OX40 agonist ivuxolimab in advanced cancers. At the level of the study: The patients received ivuxolimab by intravenous route every 2 weeks at 0.01 to 10 mg/kg.

The length of the CDR3 is 13 residues. Trimming left V 0 bases short and J 1 base short, with 6 bases between. Germline V gives CDR1 GTSNPN, CDR2 SVGIG (reference sequence). On this clone: Its antigen is undetermined. This CDR3 is also generated by other DNA sequences in the sample.

Study-wide points: CD4+ and CD8+ T cells in blood underwent clonal expansion by week 6 at 0.1 to 3.0 mg/kg.

The protocol was immunoSEQ multiplex PCR, while the TCRdb copy is restricted to in-frame clones and leaves out a portion. The table lists 97,000 or so clones, 90% of them singletons. J is TRBJ1-1 and V is TRBV30; a weak D match, TRBD1 (5 bases). This clonotype was obtained from an adult with an advanced solid tumor such as melanoma, head and neck, liver or kidney cancer. The sequencing here drew on CD4+ or CD8+ T cells sorted from blood, taken in a trial of the OX40 agonist ivuxolimab. The CDR3 region is CAWSVGGNTEAFF. DNA of the CDR3: TGTGCCTGGAGTGTCGGGGGGAACACTGAAGCTTTCTTT. Full variable domain (remainder filled in from reference TRBV30 and TRBJ1-1): SQTIHQWPATLVQPVGSPLSLECTVEGTSNPNLYWYRQAAGRGLQLLFYSVGIGQISSEVPQNLSASRPQDRQFILSSKKLLLSDSGFYLCAWSVGGNTEAFFGQGTRLTVV.